This TCR beta chain appears in the sequencing data of a study of control samples from healthy donors and cancer patients. The assay was immunoSEQ multiplex PCR, and TCRdb's table has in-frame clones only and misses some. The sample holds some 44,000 clones; about 75% are singletons and the top ten take approximately 17%. J lost 2 bases, V lost 1 base, and 5 bases had no gene match. This CDR3 comprises 16 residues. Germline V CDR1 and CDR2: SGHTA, FQGNSA. The clonotype was recovered from a male donor with melanoma. Source material: formalin-fixed, paraffin-embedded tissue. This chain connects TRBV7-2 to TRBJ2-1; 7 bases fit TRBD2. CDR3 sequence reads: CASSLGGGGPYNEQFF. Written as DNA, the CDR3 is TGTGCCAGCAGCTTAGGCGGCGGGGGACCCTACAATGAGCAGTTCTTC.